Sequencing of this T cell receptor beta chain was carried out in a study of blood T cell repertoires in COVID-19. Study-wide background: Samples representing acute and convalescent COVID-19 were sourced from the United States, Italy and Spain. T cells, B-cell-depleted T cells, or PBMCs supplied cDNA or gDNA.

This CDR3 has 16 amino acids. As processed by the authors: Nucleated cell counts were estimated from reference gene primer amplification. Profiled with immunoSEQ multiplex PCR; TCRdb holds only in-frame clones, not every one. From that table come the V and J calls and clone size; the DNA was used to work out D and trimming. The repertoire includes fewer than 250,000 clones, 75% to 90% of them detected once, and around 6.9% sits in the top ten. The sequence came from a man aged 60-69 years who had recovered from COVID-19. The sequenced sample consisted of peripheral blood. The V gene is TRBV21-1, the J gene TRBJ2-1; no DNA check was done on the table's D call, TRBD1. TRBV21-1 is classified as a pseudogene. The CDR3 reads CASSHSTGRAYNEQFF. CDR3 in DNA: TGTGCCAGCAGCCACTCGACAGGGAGAGCCTACAATGAGCAGTTCTTC.